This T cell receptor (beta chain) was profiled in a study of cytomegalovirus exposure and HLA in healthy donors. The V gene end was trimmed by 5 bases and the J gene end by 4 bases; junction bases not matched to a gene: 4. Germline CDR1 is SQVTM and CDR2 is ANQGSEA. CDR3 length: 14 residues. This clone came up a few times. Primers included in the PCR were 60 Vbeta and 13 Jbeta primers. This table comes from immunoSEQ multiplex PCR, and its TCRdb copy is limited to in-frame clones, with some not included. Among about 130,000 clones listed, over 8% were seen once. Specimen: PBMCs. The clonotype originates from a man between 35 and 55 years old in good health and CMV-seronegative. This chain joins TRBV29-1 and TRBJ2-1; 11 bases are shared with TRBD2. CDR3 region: CSVTLAGVYNEQFF. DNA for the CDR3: TGCAGCGTTACACTAGCGGGGGTATACAATGAGCAGTTCTTC.